The T cell receptor (delta chain) described here comes from a study of γδ T cells in repeated Plasmodium falciparum infection. Study context: The natural-infection arm compared Malian children under seasonal malaria with matched Australian children. Donors had four controlled P. falciparum NF54 infections over roughly 600 days.

TCRdb re-called clones from the multiplex PCR reads via CATT. Of about 51,000 delta-chain clones listed, about 2% are singletons. The CDR3 contains 21 residues. In germline, CDR1 is TSWWSYY, CDR2 QGS. Trimming removed 3 bases from V and 0 bases from J; junction bases left unmatched: 21. Gammadelta T cells were flow-sorted from PBMC into Vgamma9/Vdelta2+ and Vdelta2-negative populations for bulk analysis. This clone was picked up many times. A far larger clone is only one base removed, so a read error is likely. Other DNA variants within this sample encode the same CDR3. The chain links TRDV1 to TRDJ1, with 8 bases fitting TRDD3. This clonotype originated in a pool of human donors (malaria-infected and uninfected, not separated). Sequenced input: gamma-delta T cells from blood. This chain's CDR3 is CALGELVGSPRWGYHTDKLIF. In DNA, the CDR3 is TGTGCTCTTGGGGAGCTAGTAGGTTCTCCTAGGTGGGGATACCACACCGATAAACTCATCTTT.